A selection of T cell receptor beta chains follows, all from one sample in a study of CD8+ T cells in alopecia areata. Only in-frame clones appear in the TCRdb table, and some are missing; sequencing was by immunoSEQ multiplex PCR. The data show 100,000 to 150,000 clones, 61% seen once. The source material was CD4+ T cells sorted from blood, sampled at week 4, from a patient treated with tofacitinib. The origin of the receptors is a human donor with alopecia areata. Each CDR3 is given with its conserved first and last residue. D genes are given only for firm matches. Not all rows give a size; the values are once, few, many and, for expanded clones, a class.

j_call v_call d_call clone_size cdr3_nt cdr3_aa
TRBJ1-2 TRBV30 - - TGTGCCTGGAGTGTTTCCGATAACTATGGCTACACCTTC CAWSVSDNYGYTF
TRBJ2-5 TRBV30 TRBD1 few TGTGCCTGGTCGGGACAGCAAGAGACCCAGTACTTC CAWSGQQETQYF
TRBJ1-1 TRBV30 - few TGTGCCTGGACTGAATACAGGGCATTGGCTGAAGCTTTCTTT CAWTEYRALAEAFF
TRBJ2-1 TRBV9 TRBD2 - TGTGCCAGCAGCGTAGCTCCCCGGGAGGGCCAAAATGAGCAGTTCTTC CASSVAPREGQNEQFF
TRBJ1-5 TRBV29-1 TRBD1 few TGCAGCGTTGGAGACAGGGCTGGTCAGCCCCAGCATTTT CSVGDRAGQPQHF
TRBJ2-4 TRBV28 TRBD1 many TGTGCCAGCGGATCGGGACAGAGGCTAGCCAAAAACATTCAGTACTTC CASGSGQRLAKNIQYF
TRBJ2-3 TRBV4-3 TRBD1 few TGCGCCAGCAGCCAAGAAACAGGGGGAACGAGCTTAGATACGCAGTATTTT CASSQETGGTSLDTQYF
TRBJ1-1 TRBV5-4 - once TGTGCCAGCAGCTGGGGGGGAGTCCAGAACACTGAAGCTTTCTTT CASSWGGVQNTEAFF
TRBJ1-2 TRBV5-4 - - TGTGCCAGCAGCTTGGGGCCGGATTTCTATGGCTACACCTTC CASSLGPDFYGYTF
TRBJ1-5 TRBV30 - - TGTGCCTGGAGGAGGGGCGGTCAGCCCCAGCATTTT CAWRRGGQPQHF
TRBJ2-3 TRBV29-1 - few TGCAGCGTTGGGTTTAGGGATGCTACGCAGTATTTT CSVGFRDATQYF
TRBJ2-3 TRBV29-1 - - TGCAGCGCTAGGTCGGCAGCGGCAGATACGCAGTATTTT CSARSAAADTQYF
TRBJ1-6 TRBV5-1 TRBD1 once TGCGCCAGCAGCTTGAAAGGGACAGCAGATTCACCCCTCCACTTT CASSLKGTADSPLHF
TRBJ2-3 TRBV29-1 TRBD2 few TGCAGCGTGGGACTAGCTGTATCGACAGATACGCAGTATTTT CSVGLAVSTDTQYF
TRBJ2-3 TRBV30 - - TGTGCCTGGAGTGTTTCAGATACGCAGTATTTT CAWSVSDTQYF
TRBJ2-1 TRBV4-2 TRBD1 - TGTGCCAGCAGCCCGGACAGGGACCTTTACAATGAGCAGTTCTTC CASSPDRDLYNEQFF
TRBJ1-2 TRBV6-6 TRBD1 few TGTGCCAGCAGTTACAAAGGACAGGGAAGAGGCTACACCTTC CASSYKGQGRGYTF
TRBJ2-1 TRBV25-1 TRBD2 - TGTGCCAGCAGTGGGCAAGGACTAGCGGTCTACAATGAGCAGTTCTTC CASSGQGLAVYNEQFF
TRBJ2-7 TRBV7-9 - - TGTGCCAGCAGCTTATACGGGGGTCCCTACGAGCAGTACTTC CASSLYGGPYEQYF
TRBJ1-1 TRBV19 TRBD1 many TGTGCCAGTACCCAGGGGGCGCGAACTGAAGCTTTCTTT CASTQGARTEAFF
TRBJ2-1 TRBV5-1 - - TGCGCCAGCAGCTTGGACCGGGCCCATGAGCAGTTCTTC CASSLDRAHEQFF
TRBJ2-5 TRBV7-2 TRBD1 - TGTGCCAGCTCGGGGACAGGCCCTCAAGAGACCCAGTACTTC CASSGTGPQETQYF
TRBJ2-1 TRBV30 - - TGTGCCTTTCATTGGGGGGCGGGGTACAATGAGCAGTTCTTC CAFHWGAGYNEQFF
TRBJ2-7 TRBV5-1 TRBD1 few TGCGCCAGCAGCTTGGGACAGGGGTCCTCCTACGAGCAGTACTTC CASSLGQGSSYEQYF
TRBJ1-2 TRBV11-1 TRBD1 - TGTGCCAGCAGCTTAGCCGGGACAGGACCGTATGGCTACACCTTC CASSLAGTGPYGYTF
TRBJ1-2 TRBV4-3 TRBD1 few TGCGCCAGCAGCCAAGAGGTGGCAGGGGGCTATGGCTACACCTTC CASSQEVAGGYGYTF
TRBJ1-2 TRBV5-4 TRBD1 - TGTGCCAGCAGCTTGGATACAGGGGGCGCAGATGGCTACACCTTC CASSLDTGGADGYTF
TRBJ2-5 TRBV7-2 TRBD2 few TGTGCCAGCACCAAGACTAGCGGGGGTCGGTACCAAGAGACCCAGTACTTC CASTKTSGGRYQETQYF
TRBJ1-5 TRBV30 TRBD1 - TGTGCCTGGAGTCCGGGACAGGGGGATCAGCCCCAGCATTTT CAWSPGQGDQPQHF
TRBJ2-2 TRBV5-5 - - TGTGCCAGCAGCTTACGTCGAGCCGGGGAGCTGTTTTTT CASSLRRAGELFF
TRBJ2-6 TRBV27 TRBD2 - TGTGCCAGCAGTTTCTCCGGGACTAGCGGGAGTTATGGGGCCAACGTCCTGACTTTC CASSFSGTSGSYGANVLTF
TRBJ2-2 TRBV7-2 TRBD1 - TGTGCCAGCAGCTTAAGGAGACAGGGGGGCACCGGGGAGCTGTTTTTT CASSLRRQGGTGELFF
TRBJ2-2 TRBV5-1 TRBD2 - TGCGCCAGCAGCTTGCCCGCGGGGGACACCGGGGAGCTGTTTTTT CASSLPAGDTGELFF
TRBJ2-5 TRBV29-1 TRBD2 - TGCAGCGTTGCCGGACTAGCTGGCGAGACCCAGTACTTC CSVAGLAGETQYF
TRBJ2-3 TRBV30 - - TGTGCCTGGGAGCGGGCCAGCACAGATACGCAGTATTTT CAWERASTDTQYF
TRBJ2-7 TRBV30 TRBD1 - TGTGCCTGGAGCCTGGACAGGAACTACGAGCAGTACTTC CAWSLDRNYEQYF
TRBJ2-3 TRBV19 TRBD2 few TGTGCCAGTAGTATCAACGGGAGGGCCCCAGATACGCAGTATTTT CASSINGRAPDTQYF
TRBJ1-2 TRBV29-1 TRBD1 few TGCAGCGTTGAAGACAGGGGGCGGGATGGCTACACCTTC CSVEDRGRDGYTF
TRBJ2-6 TRBV30 - - TGTGCCTGGTTGATCCGGACTGGGGCCAACGTCCTGACTTTC CAWLIRTGANVLTF
TRBJ2-2 TRBV2 TRBD2 - TGTGCCAGCAAGAGACTAGCAGAGACCGGGGAGCTGTTTTTT CASKRLAETGELFF
TRBJ1-2 TRBV30 - - TGTGCCTGGAGTGTTTACTATGGCTACACCTTC CAWSVYYGYTF
TRBJ1-4 TRBV7-9 - - TGTGCCAGCAGGTTCGGCGAGGGGAATGAAAAACTGTTTTTT CASRFGEGNEKLFF
TRBJ1-2 TRBV9 - - TGTGCCAGCAGCGCCGTGACGGAAAGCTATGGCTACACCTTC CASSAVTESYGYTF
TRBJ1-6 TRBV7-2 - - TGTGCCAGCCGGGGGGGAGGTCTGGGTTCACCCCTCCACTTT CASRGGGLGSPLHF
TRBJ1-1 TRBV4-1 - - TGCGCCAGCAGCCAACGGCCGACAGAGAACACTGAAGCTTTCTTT CASSQRPTENTEAFF